This is a list of T cell receptor beta chains from one sample in a study of blood T cell repertoires in COVID-19. Clones were read by immunoSEQ multiplex PCR, and TCRdb kept only the in-frame ones, dropping some. The table has approximately 200,000 clones, 94% seen once. Sequenced sample: peripheral blood. The receptors here all came from a man under 40 with COVID-19, enrolled during active disease. Both conserved end residues are part of each CDR3. A D gene is named only where the DNA matches it firmly. Clone size appears in some rows only: once, few, many, or a class for an expanded clone.

V gene,clone size,J gene,D gene,CDR3 protein,CDR3 DNA
TRBV6-5,NA,TRBJ2-7,NA,CASSYSGQDYEQYF,TGTGCCAGCAGTTACTCCGGACAGGACTACGAGCAGTACTTT
TRBV4-1,NA,TRBJ1-1,TRBD1,CASSPTGVNTEAFF,TGCGCCAGCAGCCCAACAGGGGTGAACACTGAAGCTTTCTTT
TRBV5-1,NA,TRBJ1-1,TRBD1,CASSLKPTGGGRVNTEAFF,TGCGCCAGCAGCTTGAAGCCGACAGGGGGCGGTCGGGTGAACACTGAAGCTTTCTTT
TRBV2,NA,TRBJ1-2,NA,CASSEVGVPTF,TGTGCCAGCAGTGAAGTGGGCGTCCCCACCTTC
TRBV27,NA,TRBJ1-5,NA,CASGTTAGIEQPQHF,TGTGCCAGCGGCACAACAGCAGGGATTGAACAGCCCCAGCATTTT
TRBV10-2,NA,TRBJ1-2,TRBD1,CASSESIFRDRVRGYTF,TGCGCCAGCAGTGAGTCAATTTTCCGGGACAGGGTCCGGGGCTACACCTTC
TRBV9,NA,TRBJ2-1,NA,CASSVDQRISYNEQFF,TGTGCCAGCAGCGTTGATCAGCGGATCTCCTACAATGAGCAGTTCTTC
TRBV2,NA,TRBJ2-7,NA,CASSAKGYEQYF,TGTGCCAGCAGTGCCAAGGGGTACGAGCAGTACTTC
TRBV4-1,NA,TRBJ2-4,TRBD2,CASSQDRGGGDIQYF,TGCGCCAGCAGCCAAGATAGGGGCGGGGGGGACATTCAGTACTTC
TRBV9,NA,TRBJ2-1,TRBD1,CASSVASGGYNEQFF,TGTGCCAGCAGCGTAGCTTCAGGGGGCTACAATGAGCAGTTCTTC
TRBV5-1,once,TRBJ1-6,NA,CASSLKLAGIGSPLHF,TGCGCCAGCAGCTTGAAGTTGGCCGGGATAGGATCACCCCTCCACTTT
TRBV7-9,NA,TRBJ1-2,TRBD1,CASSLGAGQGVGYTF,TGTGCCAGCAGCTTAGGGGCCGGACAGGGCGTTGGCTACACCTTC
TRBV6-5,NA,TRBJ1-1,NA,CASSYRPGNTEAFF,TGTGCCAGCAGTTACAGGCCGGGAAACACTGAAGCTTTCTTT
TRBV9,NA,TRBJ2-3,NA,CASSPMTDTQYF,TGTGCCAGCAGCCCTATGACAGATACGCAGTATTTT
TRBV1,NA,TRBJ2-7,NA,CTSRSSGGAGQQYF,TGCACCAGCAGAAGTAGCGGGGGGGCGGGTCAGCAGTACTTC
TRBV4-1,NA,TRBJ1-5,NA,CASSQNTPEPQHF,TGCGCCAGCAGCCAAAACACCCCTGAGCCCCAGCATTTT
TRBV3-1/TRBV3-2,NA,TRBJ2-5,NA,CASSGGAMETQYF,TGTGCCAGCAGCGGGGGGGCAATGGAGACCCAGTACTTC
TRBV7-2,NA,TRBJ1-2,NA,CASSNTHYGYTF,TGTGCCAGCAGCAACACCCACTATGGCTACACCTTC
TRBV7-6,NA,TRBJ1-1,TRBD1,CASSLRDRANTEAFF,TGTGCCAGCAGCTTACGGGACAGGGCGAACACTGAAGCTTTCTTT
TRBV27,NA,TRBJ2-3,NA,CASSFGGAAADTQYF,TGTGCCAGCAGTTTTGGCGGGGCGGCGGCAGATACGCAGTATTTT
TRBV6-5,once,TRBJ1-1,TRBD1,CASSPRQGSEAFF,TGTGCCAGCAGTCCAAGACAGGGAAGTGAAGCTTTCTTT
TRBV7-2,NA,TRBJ1-1,TRBD1,CASSLGQGQEAFF,TGTGCCAGCAGCTTAGGACAGGGGCAGGAAGCTTTCTTT
TRBV6-6,NA,TRBJ1-1,TRBD1,CASSRDRGKSKNTEAFF,TGTGCCAGCAGTCGGGACAGGGGAAAATCAAAGAACACTGAAGCTTTCTTT
TRBV27,NA,TRBJ1-4,TRBD1,CASSRRQGREKLFF,TGTGCCAGCAGTCGACGACAGGGGAGGGAAAAACTGTTTTTT
TRBV27,NA,TRBJ2-1,TRBD2,CASSLAGGLYNEQFF,TGTGCCAGCAGTCTAGCGGGGGGGCTCTACAATGAGCAGTTCTTC
TRBV12-5,NA,TRBJ1-2,NA,CASGLAQVYGYTF,TGTGCTAGTGGTTTAGCACAGGTTTATGGCTACACCTTC
TRBV18,NA,TRBJ2-3,TRBD2,CASSRLAGAYTDTQYF,TGTGCCAGCTCGCGACTAGCGGGGGCCTACACAGATACGCAGTATTTT
TRBV7-9,NA,TRBJ1-3,TRBD1,CASSPYTGGSGNTIYF,TGTGCCAGCAGCCCATATACAGGGGGGAGTGGAAACACCATATATTTT
TRBV23-1,NA,TRBJ1-2,TRBD1,CASPGQPYTF,TGCGCCAGCCCGGGACAGCCCTACACCTTC
TRBV5-4,NA,TRBJ1-1,TRBD1,CASSLGQGTLNTEAFF,TGTGCCAGCAGCTTAGGACAGGGGACCTTGAACACTGAAGCTTTCTTT
TRBV4-1,NA,TRBJ2-3,TRBD1,CASSLNRGTDTQYF,TGCGCCAGCAGCCTAAACAGGGGAACAGATACGCAGTATTTT
TRBV29-1,NA,TRBJ1-1,NA,CSVEDSKNTEAFF,TGCAGCGTTGAGGACAGCAAGAACACTGAAGCTTTCTTT
TRBV10-3,NA,TRBJ1-1,NA,CAISGVGGAGAEAFF,TGTGCCATCAGCGGTGTCGGGGGCGCGGGGGCTGAAGCTTTCTTT
TRBV2,NA,TRBJ2-7,NA,CASRTGITSYEQYF,TGTGCCAGCAGGACCGGGATTACAAGCTACGAGCAGTACTTC
TRBV7-9,NA,TRBJ1-1,NA,CASSTHHRIPREAFF,TGTGCCAGCAGCACTCACCACAGGATTCCCCGTGAAGCTTTCTTT
TRBV14,NA,TRBJ1-2,TRBD1,CASSQYGTGLGGYTF,TGTGCCAGCAGCCAATACGGGACAGGCCTGGGTGGCTACACCTTC
TRBV11-3,NA,TRBJ2-3,TRBD2,CASSPTSGGTDTQYF,TGTGCCAGCAGCCCCACTAGCGGGGGCACAGATACGCAGTATTTT
TRBV5-1,few,TRBJ1-2,NA,CASSLDGQGYGYTF,TGCGCCAGCAGCTTGGATGGCCAGGGCTATGGCTACACCTTC
TRBV14,NA,TRBJ1-5,NA,CASSRGGAYSNQPQHF,TGTGCCAGCAGCCGAGGGGGGGCGTATAGCAATCAGCCCCAGCATTTT
TRBV19,NA,TRBJ2-5,TRBD2,CASSRTSGGTETQYF,TGTGCCAGTAGTCGGACTAGCGGGGGGACAGAGACCCAGTACTTC
TRBV30,once,TRBJ2-5,TRBD2,CAWSVLASAETQYF,TGTGCCTGGAGTGTACTAGCGTCCGCAGAGACCCAGTACTTC
TRBV19,NA,TRBJ1-4,TRBD1,CASSTPRDRDEKLFF,TGTGCCAGTAGTACTCCCCGAGACAGGGATGAAAAACTGTTTTTT
TRBV6-1,NA,TRBJ1-5,NA,CASSDSLGNQPQHF,TGTGCCAGCAGTGATAGTCTCGGCAATCAGCCCCAGCATTTT
TRBV12-5,NA,TRBJ2-3,TRBD2,CASGLGFIAGTTDTQYF,TGTGCTAGTGGTTTGGGATTTATAGCGGGGACCACAGATACGCAGTATTTT
TRBV20-1,NA,TRBJ2-3,NA,CSASDTGIGKDTQYF,TGCAGTGCTAGTGACACAGGGATTGGGAAAGATACGCAGTATTTT
TRBV5-5,NA,TRBJ2-7,TRBD2,CASSLGVAGATYEQYF,TGTGCCAGCAGCTTGGGAGTAGCGGGGGCGACCTACGAGCAGTACTTC
TRBV6-2/TRBV6-3,NA,TRBJ2-7,NA,CASSYHRDTYEQYF,TGTGCCAGCAGTTACCACAGGGACACCTACGAGCAGTACTTC